A selection of T cell receptor beta chains follows, all from one sample in a study of Ad26.COV2.S vaccination and SARS-CoV-2 variants. The assay was immunoSEQ multiplex PCR, and TCRdb's table has in-frame clones only and misses some. The sample contains 350,000 to 600,000 clones, 70% to 90% of which appear only once. The sequenced sample was peripheral blood, obtained in a trial of Ad26.COV2.S vaccine versus placebo. These receptors all stem from a person aged 18-65 years who received the Ad26.COV2.S COVID-19 vaccine or a placebo. The CDR3 runs from the conserved cysteine through the conserved F or W. A D gene is named only where the DNA matches it firmly.

D,J,V,CDR3,DNA
-,TRBJ2-1,TRBV7-2,CASSVYRYNEQFF,TGTGCCAGCAGCGTCTACAGGTACAATGAGCAGTTCTTC
-,TRBJ2-1,TRBV3-1/TRBV3-2,CASSHGDNHNEQFF,TGTGCCAGCAGCCACGGGGATAATCACAATGAGCAGTTCTTC
-,TRBJ2-7,TRBV28,CASSLRGSIYEQYF,TGTGCCAGCAGTTTACGAGGGTCGATCTACGAGCAGTACTTC
TRBD1,TRBJ1-2,TRBV6-5,CASSYATGGEISYTF,TGTGCCAGCAGTTACGCTACAGGGGGCGAAATTTCCTACACCTTC
TRBD2,TRBJ2-3,TRBV27,CASSLTSGTSTDTQYF,TGTGCCAGCAGTTTGACTAGCGGGACCTCCACAGATACGCAGTATTTT
-,TRBJ2-1,TRBV21-1,CASSKGNGSSYNEQFF,TGTGCCAGCAGCAAAGGAAACGGGAGCTCCTACAATGAGCAGTTCTTC
TRBD2,TRBJ2-3,TRBV3-1/TRBV3-2,CASSQSGGTDTQYF,TGTGCCAGCAGCCAAAGCGGGGGAACAGATACGCAGTATTTT
-,TRBJ1-5,TRBV2,CASRDSNQPQHF,TGTGCCAGCAGGGATAGCAATCAGCCCCAGCATTTT
TRBD1,TRBJ1-5,TRBV7-2,CASSLVSGGLSNQPQHF,TGTGCCAGCAGCTTAGTGTCAGGGGGTCTGAGCAATCAGCCCCAGCATTTT
-,TRBJ2-3,TRBV20-1,CSASVLGRDTQYF,TGCAGTGCTAGTGTGCTGGGGAGAGATACGCAGTATTTT
-,TRBJ1-6,TRBV6-6,CASSYSPGSPLHF,TGTGCCAGCAGTTACTCGCCCGGGTCACCCCTCCACTTT
TRBD2,TRBJ2-1,TRBV24-1,CATSDPTGSSGTSGRNEQFF,TGTGCCACCAGTGATCCTACGGGCTCTTCCGGGACTAGCGGGAGAAATGAGCAGTTCTTC
-,TRBJ1-6,TRBV4-1,CASSQTESGASNSPLHF,TGCGCCAGCAGCCAGACCGAGTCGGGGGCCTCGAATTCACCCCTCCACTTT
TRBD1,TRBJ1-2,TRBV6-6,CASRQGALSYGYTF,TGTGCCAGCAGACAGGGGGCGCTGAGCTATGGCTACACCTTC
TRBD1,TRBJ1-1,TRBV30,CAWTGQADTEAFF,TGTGCCTGGACAGGACAGGCGGACACTGAAGCTTTCTTT
-,TRBJ1-1,TRBV9,CASSALNDYTEAFF,TGTGCCAGCAGCGCACTGAACGATTACACTGAAGCTTTCTTT
TRBD2,TRBJ2-1,TRBV19,CASSIWTSAYYNEQFF,TGTGCCAGTAGTATCTGGACTAGCGCATATTACAATGAGCAGTTCTTC
-,TRBJ2-7,TRBV18,CASSPQDPPYEQYF,TGTGCCAGCTCACCACAGGACCCCCCCTACGAGCAGTACTTC
-,TRBJ2-3,TRBV7-2,CASSLVGGAQYF,TGTGCCAGCAGCTTAGTAGGCGGGGCGCAGTATTTT
TRBD2,TRBJ2-1,TRBV3-1/TRBV3-2,CASSRAGGEGEQFF,TGTGCCAGCAGCCGAGCGGGAGGGGAGGGTGAGCAGTTCTTC
TRBD1,TRBJ2-7,TRBV18,CASSQGQGSYEQYF,TGTGCCAGCTCACAGGGACAGGGGTCCTACGAGCAGTACTTC
TRBD2,TRBJ2-5,TRBV19,CASSRGSSGGTKETQYF,TGTGCCAGTAGCCGAGGGTCTAGCGGGGGGACTAAAGAGACCCAGTACTTC
-,TRBJ2-1,TRBV13,CASSIYSGPLGEQFF,TGTGCCAGCAGCATATATAGCGGCCCCCTTGGTGAGCAGTTCTTC
TRBD1,TRBJ2-7,TRBV5-1,CASSARTGATYEQYF,TGCGCCAGCAGCGCAAGGACAGGGGCGACCTACGAGCAGTACTTC
TRBD1,TRBJ2-7,TRBV27,CASRLVGQGGYEQYF,TGTGCCAGCAGACTAGTGGGACAGGGGGGCTACGAGCAGTACTTC
-,TRBJ2-4,TRBV4-3,CASSQDPLASHSKNIQYF,TGCGCCAGCAGCCAAGATCCCCTGGCTAGCCATTCCAAAAACATTCAGTACTTC
-,TRBJ1-1,TRBV7-7,CASTVMIPSAFF,TGTGCTAGCACCGTCATGATCCCTTCCGCTTTCTTT
TRBD1,TRBJ1-2,TRBV7-2,CASSFGQGAGYGYTF,TGTGCCAGCAGCTTCGGACAGGGGGCCGGCTATGGCTACACCTTC
-,TRBJ2-2,TRBV27,CASSLWGNAGELFF,TGTGCCAGCAGTTTATGGGGGAATGCGGGGGAGCTGTTTTTT
-,TRBJ1-2,TRBV20-1,CSPAYTGGYTF,TGCAGTCCTGCCTACACCGGAGGCTACACCTTC
-,TRBJ2-7,TRBV13,CASSFSTESSYEQYF,TGTGCCAGCAGCTTTTCGACGGAAAGCTCCTACGAGCAGTACTTC
TRBD1,TRBJ2-7,TRBV30,CAWRGGHGEYEQYF,TGTGCCTGGAGAGGGGGCCACGGTGAATACGAGCAGTACTTC